The present entry profiles one TCR beta chain with its context. Its antigen remains unidentified. The record has no base qualities; no much larger clone is one base away. The CDR3 goes from the cysteine to the phenylalanine over 15 residues. Only the CDR3 DNA stays, 45 bases, in frame from base 1. Clipping removes 4 bases from V and 1 base from J, with 7 as the unmatched junction base count. Sequences SGDLS (CDR1) and YYNGEE (CDR2) are obtained from the germline V gene. The data derive from a study of blood T cell repertoires in COVID-19 (dated by TCRdb to 2020 to 2021). About the full investigation: Collaborator samples came from the United States, Italy and Spain and covered acute and convalescent phases of COVID-19. The prospective study material was composed of cDNA or gDNA derived from T cells, B-cell-depleted T cells, or PBMCs. Deeply sampled blood TCRbeta repertoires from subjects exposed to, actively infected with, or recovered from COVID-19 were included in the dataset. The repertoires were made available in a free public database intended to serve as a resource for research on the immune response to SARS-CoV-2. The samples were drawn from the first 160 participants of the ongoing ImmuneRACE study and from more than 1,000 subjects provided by 6 global collaborators. A de-identified subject ID, COVID-19 status, age in years and sex were almost always included in the sample metadata. Where HLA class I and class II types were available, the types were taken from metadata supplied by the sample provider, not from assay-based typing. Results and caveats for the whole study, not just this receptor: How much clinical and demographic metadata was included differed by source and by participant, and the metadata was provided uncurated.

TCRbeta CDR3 regions were amplified from genomic DNA using the immunoSEQ Assay, a bias-controlled multiplex PCR. Per the authors' processing: The number of nucleated cells in each sample was estimated by amplification of reference gene primers within the assay. To quantify the absolute abundance of each unique TCRbeta CDR3 rearrangement, sequence reads were collapsed and filtered. For each sample, productive Simpson clonality was calculated by taking the square root of Simpson's diversity index across productive rearrangements. Entries here come from immuneACCESS through TCRdb and include only in-frame sequences with V and J called. Some clones fail to appear in such tables; in the studies checked, an unresolved V gene covers under half of the shortfall, and the cause of the remainder is unknown. V, J and clone size are taken as reported in that table, and D and trimming were inferred from the DNA itself. The sample data list under 200,000 clones, and around 84% of these were observed just once. Together, the top ten hold 13% to 15% of the sample.

Collaborating institutions collected whole blood in K2EDTA tubes following their own protocols. For TCRbeta analysis, collaborators shipped samples as frozen whole blood, isolated PBMCs, or DNA extracted from either of those sample types. The sequenced material came from peripheral blood. This sequence originates from a man aged 25 to 45 with active or convalescent COVID-19. The V gene is TRBV9 and the J gene is TRBJ2-5, with 7 junctional bases fitting TRBD2. The nucleotide sequence reads TGTGCCAGCAGCCACGGGGGGACGGTCCAAGAGACCCAGTACTTC. Translated, this gives CASSHGGTVQETQYF.